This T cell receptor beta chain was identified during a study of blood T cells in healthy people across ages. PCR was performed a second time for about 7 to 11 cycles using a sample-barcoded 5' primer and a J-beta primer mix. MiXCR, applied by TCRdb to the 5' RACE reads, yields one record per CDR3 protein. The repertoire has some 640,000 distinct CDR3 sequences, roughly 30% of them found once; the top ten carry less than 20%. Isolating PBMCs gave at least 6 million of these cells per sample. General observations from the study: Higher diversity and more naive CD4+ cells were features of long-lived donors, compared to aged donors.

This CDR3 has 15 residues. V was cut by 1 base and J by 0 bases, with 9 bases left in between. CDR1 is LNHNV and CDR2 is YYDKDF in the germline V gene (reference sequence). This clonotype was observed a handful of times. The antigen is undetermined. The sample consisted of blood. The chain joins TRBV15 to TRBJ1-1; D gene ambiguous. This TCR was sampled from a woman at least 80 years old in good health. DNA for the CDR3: TGTGCCACCAGCAGAGGAGGGAGGGTGAACACTGAAGCTTTCTTT. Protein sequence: CATSRGGRVNTEAFF.